This entry describes one T cell receptor (beta chain). Its matching antigen is unknown. This specimen belongs to a study of blood T cells in healthy people across ages. Study-wide results and caveats: Diversity of TCR beta per million T cells declined in a roughly linear way with age.

Through a sample-barcoded 5' primer and a J-beta primer mix, a second PCR was run for roughly 6 to 11 cycles. TCRdb ran MiXCR on the 5' RACE reads and lists one entry per CDR3 protein. The table shows some 1.8 million distinct CDR3 sequences, with more than 35% occurring only once. Sample: blood. This receptor was taken from a human donor in good health.

In DNA, the CDR3 is TGTGCCAGCAGTCCCAACGTATGGGGCTACACCTTC. Protein sequence: CASSPNVWGYTF. This chain links TRBV12-3 or TRBV12-4 with TRBJ1-2; the D is unclear. The CDR3 is 12 residues long. Trimming pared 5 bases from V and 8 bases from J, leaving 12 bases between.